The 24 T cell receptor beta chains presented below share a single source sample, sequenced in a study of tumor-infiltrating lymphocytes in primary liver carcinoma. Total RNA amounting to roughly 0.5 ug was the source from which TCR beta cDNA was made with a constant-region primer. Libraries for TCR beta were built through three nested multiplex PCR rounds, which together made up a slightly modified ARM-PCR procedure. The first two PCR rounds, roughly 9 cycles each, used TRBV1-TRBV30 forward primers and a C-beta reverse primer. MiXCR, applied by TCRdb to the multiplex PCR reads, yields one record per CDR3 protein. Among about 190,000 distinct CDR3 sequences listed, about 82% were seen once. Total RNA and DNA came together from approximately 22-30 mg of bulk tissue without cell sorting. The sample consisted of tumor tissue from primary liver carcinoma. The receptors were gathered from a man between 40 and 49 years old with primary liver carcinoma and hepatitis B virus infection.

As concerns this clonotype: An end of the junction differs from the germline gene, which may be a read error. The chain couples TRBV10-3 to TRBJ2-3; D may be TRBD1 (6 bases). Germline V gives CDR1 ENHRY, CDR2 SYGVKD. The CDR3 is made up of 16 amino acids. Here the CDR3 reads CAISVGTPGDPDTQYF. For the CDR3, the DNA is TGTGCCATCAGTGTTGGGACCCCAGGGGACCCAGATACACAGTATTTT.

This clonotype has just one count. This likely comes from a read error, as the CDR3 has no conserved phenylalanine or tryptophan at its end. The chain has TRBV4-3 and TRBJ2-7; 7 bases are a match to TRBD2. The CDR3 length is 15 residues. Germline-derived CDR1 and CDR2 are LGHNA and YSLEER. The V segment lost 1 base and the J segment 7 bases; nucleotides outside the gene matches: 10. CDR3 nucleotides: TGCGCCAGCAGCCAAGGTCCGGGAGGAGAGGATGAGCAGTACATC. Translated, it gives CASSQGPGGEDEQYI.

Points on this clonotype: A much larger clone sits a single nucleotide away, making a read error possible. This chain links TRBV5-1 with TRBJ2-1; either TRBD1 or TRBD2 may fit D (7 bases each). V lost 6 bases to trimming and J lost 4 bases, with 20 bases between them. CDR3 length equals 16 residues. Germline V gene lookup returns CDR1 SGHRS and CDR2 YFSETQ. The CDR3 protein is CASNSFSRGGYNEQFF. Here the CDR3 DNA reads TGCGCCAGCAACTCCTTTAGCAGGGGGGGATACAATGAGCAGTTCTTC. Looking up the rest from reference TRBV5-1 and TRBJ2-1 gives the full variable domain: KAGVTQTPRYLIKTRGQQVTLSCSPISGHRSVSWYQQTPGQGLQFLFEYFSETQRNKGNFPGRFSGRQFSNSRSEMNVSTLELGDSALYLCASNSFSRGGYNEQFFGPGTRLTVL.

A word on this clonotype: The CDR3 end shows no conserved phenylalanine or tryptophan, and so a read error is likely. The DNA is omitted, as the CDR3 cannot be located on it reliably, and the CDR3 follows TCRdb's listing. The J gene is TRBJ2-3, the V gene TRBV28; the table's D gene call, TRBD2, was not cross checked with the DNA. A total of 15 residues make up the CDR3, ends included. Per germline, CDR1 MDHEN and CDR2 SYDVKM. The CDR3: CAGSFLAGYTDTQFL.

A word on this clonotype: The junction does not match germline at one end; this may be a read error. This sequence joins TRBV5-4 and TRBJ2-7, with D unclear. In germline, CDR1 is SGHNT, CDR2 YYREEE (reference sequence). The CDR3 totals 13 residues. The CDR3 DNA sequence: TGTGCCAGAAGCTTCGCCTTACCAGGCGAGCAGTACTTC. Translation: CARSFALPGEQYF.

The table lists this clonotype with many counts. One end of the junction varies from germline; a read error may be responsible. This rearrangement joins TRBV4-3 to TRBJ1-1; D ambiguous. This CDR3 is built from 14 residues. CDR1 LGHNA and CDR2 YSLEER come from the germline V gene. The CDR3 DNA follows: TGCGCCAGCAGCCAAGATACTAAGAACACTGAAGCTCTCTTT. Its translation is CASSQDTKNTEALF.

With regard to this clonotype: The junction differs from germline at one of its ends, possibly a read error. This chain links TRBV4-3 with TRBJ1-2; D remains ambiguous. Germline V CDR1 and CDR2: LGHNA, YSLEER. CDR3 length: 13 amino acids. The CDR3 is CPSSQAEGGSYTF. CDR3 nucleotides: TGCCCCAGCAGCCAAGCCGAGGGAGGAAGCTACACCTTC.

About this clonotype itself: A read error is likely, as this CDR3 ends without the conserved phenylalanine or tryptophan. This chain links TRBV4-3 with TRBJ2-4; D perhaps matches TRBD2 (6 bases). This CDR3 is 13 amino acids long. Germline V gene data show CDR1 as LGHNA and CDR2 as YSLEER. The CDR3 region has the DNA TGTGCCAGCAGCCAAGAGGAGGGCAGTATTCAGTACATC. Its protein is CASSQEEGSIQYI.

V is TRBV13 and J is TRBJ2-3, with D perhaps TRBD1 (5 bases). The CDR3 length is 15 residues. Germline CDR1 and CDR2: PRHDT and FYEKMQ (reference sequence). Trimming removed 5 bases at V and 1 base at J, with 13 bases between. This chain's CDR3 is CASSAGIGGTDTQYF. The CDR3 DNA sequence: TGTGCCAGCAGCGCTGGGATAGGGGGCACAGATACGCAGTATTTT.

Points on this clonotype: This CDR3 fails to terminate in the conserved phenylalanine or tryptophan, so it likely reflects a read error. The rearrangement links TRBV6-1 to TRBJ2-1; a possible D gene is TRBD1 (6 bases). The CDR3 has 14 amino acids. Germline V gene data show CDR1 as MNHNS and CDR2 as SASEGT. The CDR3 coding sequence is TGTGGCAGCAGTGAAAACAGGGACTACAATGAGCAGTTCATC. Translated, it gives CGSSENRDYNEQFI.

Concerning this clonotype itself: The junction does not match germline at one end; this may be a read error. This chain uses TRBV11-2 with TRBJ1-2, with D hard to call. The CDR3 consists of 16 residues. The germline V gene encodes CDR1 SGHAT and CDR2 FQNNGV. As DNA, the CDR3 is TGTGCCAGTAGCTTAAATTCGGTAGCCTGTTCTCGAGGCTACGCCTTC. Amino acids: CASSLNSVACSRGYAF.

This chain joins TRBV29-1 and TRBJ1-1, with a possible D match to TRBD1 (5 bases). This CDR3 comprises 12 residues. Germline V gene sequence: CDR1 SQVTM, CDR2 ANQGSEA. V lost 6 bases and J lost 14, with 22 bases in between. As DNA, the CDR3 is TGCAGCGTCACCTCAGGGAACACTGAACCATTCTTT. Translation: CSVTSGNTEPFF.

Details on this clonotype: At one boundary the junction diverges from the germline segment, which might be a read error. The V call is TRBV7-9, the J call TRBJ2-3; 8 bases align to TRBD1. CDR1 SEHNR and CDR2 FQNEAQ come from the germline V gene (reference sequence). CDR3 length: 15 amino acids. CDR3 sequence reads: CASSSDRDGVDTQYF. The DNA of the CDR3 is TGTGCCAGTAGCTCGGACAGGGACGGGGTAGATACACAGTATTTT.

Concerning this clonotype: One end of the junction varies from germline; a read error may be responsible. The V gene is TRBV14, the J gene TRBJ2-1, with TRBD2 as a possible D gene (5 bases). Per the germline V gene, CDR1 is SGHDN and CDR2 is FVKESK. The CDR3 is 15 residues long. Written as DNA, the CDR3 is TGCGCCATCAGCGCGGTAGGAGGAAGCTACAATGAGCAGTTCTTC. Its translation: CAISAVGGSYNEQFF.

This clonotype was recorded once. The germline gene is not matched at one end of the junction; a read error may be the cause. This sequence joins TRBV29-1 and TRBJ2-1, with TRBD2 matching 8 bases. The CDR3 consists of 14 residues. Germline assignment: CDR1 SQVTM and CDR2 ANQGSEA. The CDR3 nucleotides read TGCAGTCACCGTACTAGCGGACACTACAATGATCAGTTCTTC. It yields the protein CSHRTSGHYNDQFF.

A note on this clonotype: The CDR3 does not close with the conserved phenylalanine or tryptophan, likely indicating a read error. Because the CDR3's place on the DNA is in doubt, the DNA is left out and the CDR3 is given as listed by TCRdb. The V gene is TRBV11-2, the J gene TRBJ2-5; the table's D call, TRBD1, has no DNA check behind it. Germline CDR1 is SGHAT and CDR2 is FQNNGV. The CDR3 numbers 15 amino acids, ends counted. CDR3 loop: CASSRTGGRQETQYS.

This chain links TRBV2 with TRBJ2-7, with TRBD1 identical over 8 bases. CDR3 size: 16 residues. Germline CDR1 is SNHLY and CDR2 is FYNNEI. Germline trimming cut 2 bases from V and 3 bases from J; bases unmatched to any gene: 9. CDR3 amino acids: CASSERAGGNDYEQYF. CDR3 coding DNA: TGTGCCAGCAGTGAAAGGGCAGGGGGCAACGACTACGAGCAGTACTTC.

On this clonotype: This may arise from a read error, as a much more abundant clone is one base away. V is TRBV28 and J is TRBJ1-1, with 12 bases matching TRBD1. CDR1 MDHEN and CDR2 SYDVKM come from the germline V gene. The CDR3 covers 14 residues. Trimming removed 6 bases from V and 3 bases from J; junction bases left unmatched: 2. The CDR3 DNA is TGTGCCAGCAGGGGGACAGGGGGCGACACTGAAGCTTTCTTT. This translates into CASRGTGGDTEAFF.

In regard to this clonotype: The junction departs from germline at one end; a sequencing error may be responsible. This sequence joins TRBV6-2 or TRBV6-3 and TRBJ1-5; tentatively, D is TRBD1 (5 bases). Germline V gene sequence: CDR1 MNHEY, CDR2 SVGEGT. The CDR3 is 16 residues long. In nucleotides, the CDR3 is TGTGCCAGCAGTCCCCACAGGTGTCTGTGGGATCAGCCCCAACATTTT. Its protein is CASSPHRCLWDQPQHF.

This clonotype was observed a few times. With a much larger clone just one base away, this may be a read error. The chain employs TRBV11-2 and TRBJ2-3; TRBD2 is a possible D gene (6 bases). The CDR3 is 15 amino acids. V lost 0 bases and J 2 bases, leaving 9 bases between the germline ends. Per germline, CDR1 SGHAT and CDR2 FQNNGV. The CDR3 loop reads CASSLEWTNTDTQYF. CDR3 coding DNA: TGTGCCAGCAGCTTAGAGTGGACTAACACAGATACGCAGTATTTT. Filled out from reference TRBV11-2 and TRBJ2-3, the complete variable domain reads EAGVAQSPRYKIIEKRQSVAFWCNPISGHATLYWYQQILGQGPKLLIQFQNNGVVDDSQLPKDRFSAERLKGVDSTLKIQPAKLEDSAVYLCASSLEWTNTDTQYFGPGTRLTVL.

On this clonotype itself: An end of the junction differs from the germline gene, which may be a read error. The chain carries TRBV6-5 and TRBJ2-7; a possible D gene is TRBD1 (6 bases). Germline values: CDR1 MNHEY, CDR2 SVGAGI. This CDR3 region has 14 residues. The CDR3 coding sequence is TGCGCCAGCAGTTACTCGGTAGGGGGCTACGAGCAGTACTTC. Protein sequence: CASSYSVGGYEQYF.

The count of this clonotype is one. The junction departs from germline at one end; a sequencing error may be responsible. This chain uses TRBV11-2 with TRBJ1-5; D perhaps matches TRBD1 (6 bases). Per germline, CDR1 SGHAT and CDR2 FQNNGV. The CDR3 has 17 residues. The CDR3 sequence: CASSLVGVTGSNHPQNF. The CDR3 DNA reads TGTGCCAGCAGTTTAGTAGGGGTAACAGGGAGCAATCATCCCCAGAATTTT.

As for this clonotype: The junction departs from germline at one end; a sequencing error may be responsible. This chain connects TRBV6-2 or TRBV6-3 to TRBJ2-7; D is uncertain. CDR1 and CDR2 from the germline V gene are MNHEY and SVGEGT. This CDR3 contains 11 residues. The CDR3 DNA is TGTGTCAGCACTTCCGGATACGAGCAGTACTTC. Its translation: CVSTSGYEQYF.

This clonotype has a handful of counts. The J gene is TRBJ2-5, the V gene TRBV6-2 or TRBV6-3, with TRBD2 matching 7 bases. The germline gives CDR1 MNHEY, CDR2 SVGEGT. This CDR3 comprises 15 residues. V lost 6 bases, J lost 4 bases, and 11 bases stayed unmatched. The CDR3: CASRPLLAGGETQYF. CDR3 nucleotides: TGTGCCAGCAGACCCCTGTTAGCGGGCGGAGAGACCCAGTACTTC.